In its sample, the clone carrying this T cell receptor beta chain was seen a few times. The sample comes from a study of T-cell reconstitution after alpha-beta-depleted transplantation in children. Unique molecular identifiers were incorporated during preparation of the TCRbeta library. MiXCR, run by TCRdb on the PCR reads, gives a single entry per CDR3 protein. The sample contains 80,000 or so distinct CDR3 sequences, 14% of which appear only once. The sample here was PBMCs, mostly from graft donor cells, taken 180 days after TCRalphabeta/CD19-depleted stem cell transplant. This TCR was sampled from a male patient aged 2 to 9 who had a stem cell transplant for acute lymphoblastic leukemia, so the T cells may come from the graft donor.

CDR3 DNA: TGTGCCAGCAGTGAACCGGGCCTTCGGAGACACACTGAAGCTTTCTTT. This sequence encodes CASSEPGLRRHTEAFF. The J gene is TRBJ1-1, the V gene TRBV6-1, with D uncertain. The germline V gene encodes CDR1 MNHNS and CDR2 SASEGT. V shed 2 bases and J shed 3 bases, with 16 bases lying between them. This CDR3 spans 16 amino acids.